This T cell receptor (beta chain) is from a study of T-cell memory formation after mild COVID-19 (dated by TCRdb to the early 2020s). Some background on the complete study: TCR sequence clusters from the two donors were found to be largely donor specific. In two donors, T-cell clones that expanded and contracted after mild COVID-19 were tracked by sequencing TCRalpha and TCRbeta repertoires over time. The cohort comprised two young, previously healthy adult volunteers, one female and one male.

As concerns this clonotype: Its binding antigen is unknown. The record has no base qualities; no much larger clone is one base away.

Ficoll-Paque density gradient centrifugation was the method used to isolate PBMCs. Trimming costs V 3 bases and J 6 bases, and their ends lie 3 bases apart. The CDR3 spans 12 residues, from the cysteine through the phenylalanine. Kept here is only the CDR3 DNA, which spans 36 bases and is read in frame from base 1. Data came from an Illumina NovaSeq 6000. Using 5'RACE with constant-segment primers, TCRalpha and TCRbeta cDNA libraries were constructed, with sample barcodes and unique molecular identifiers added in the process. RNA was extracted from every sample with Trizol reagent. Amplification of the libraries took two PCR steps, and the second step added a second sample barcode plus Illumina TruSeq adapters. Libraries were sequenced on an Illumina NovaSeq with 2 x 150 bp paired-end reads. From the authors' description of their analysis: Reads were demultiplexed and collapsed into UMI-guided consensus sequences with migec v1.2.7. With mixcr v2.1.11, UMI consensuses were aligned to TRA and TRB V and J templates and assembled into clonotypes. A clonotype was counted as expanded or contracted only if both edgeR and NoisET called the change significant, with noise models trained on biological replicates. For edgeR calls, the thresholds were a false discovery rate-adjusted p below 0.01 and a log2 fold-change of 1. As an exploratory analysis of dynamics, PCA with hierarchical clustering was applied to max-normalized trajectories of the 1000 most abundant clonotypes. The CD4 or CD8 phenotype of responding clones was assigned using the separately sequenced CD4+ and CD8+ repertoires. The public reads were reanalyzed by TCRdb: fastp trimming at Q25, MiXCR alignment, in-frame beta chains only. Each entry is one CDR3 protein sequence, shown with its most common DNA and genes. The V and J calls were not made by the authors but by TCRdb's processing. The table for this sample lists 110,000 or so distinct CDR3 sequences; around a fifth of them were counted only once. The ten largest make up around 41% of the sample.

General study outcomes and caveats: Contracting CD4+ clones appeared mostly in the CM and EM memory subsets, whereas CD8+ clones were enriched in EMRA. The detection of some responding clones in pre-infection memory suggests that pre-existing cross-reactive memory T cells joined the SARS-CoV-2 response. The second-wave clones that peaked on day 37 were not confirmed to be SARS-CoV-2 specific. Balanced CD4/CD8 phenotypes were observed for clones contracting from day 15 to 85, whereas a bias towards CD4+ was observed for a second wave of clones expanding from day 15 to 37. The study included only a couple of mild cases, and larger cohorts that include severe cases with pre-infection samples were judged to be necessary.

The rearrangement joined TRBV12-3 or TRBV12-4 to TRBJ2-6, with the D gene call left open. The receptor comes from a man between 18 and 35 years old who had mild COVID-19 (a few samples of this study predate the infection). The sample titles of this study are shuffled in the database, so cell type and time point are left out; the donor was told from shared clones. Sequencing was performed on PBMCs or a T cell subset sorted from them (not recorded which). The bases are TGTGCCAGCAGTTTGTCGGCCAACGTCCTGACTTTC. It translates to CASSLSANVLTF.